The TCR beta chain described here comes from a study of T cells in Graves' hyperthyroidism and ophthalmopathy (dated by TCRdb to the late 2010s). Looking at the study overall: Peripheral blood samples were taken at the time of initial diagnosis, prior to any treatment. In about six Graves' hyperthyroidism patients, the study also compared T-cell repertoires from thyroid tissue with T-cell repertoires from blood. TCR Vbeta CDR3 sequencing of 120 to 150 peripheral blood samples (43 ophthalmopathy, roughly 72 hyperthyroidism and some 17 progressor patients) is reported in the paper. Following sampling, methimazole starting at 30 mg daily was given to hyperthyroidism patients, and high-dose intravenous methylprednisolone was given to ophthalmopathy patients. TCR V-J signatures able to tell the groups apart were searched for in a discovery cohort of some 100 patients, of whom roughly 42 had Graves' ophthalmopathy and about 60 had stable Graves' hyperthyroidism. For training and testing, the approximately 97 patients in the discovery cohort were randomly divided in a 7:3 ratio. Whether ophthalmopathy could be predicted prospectively was tested in an independent validation cohort made up of approximately 19 hyperthyroidism patients plus 17 patients who later progressed to ophthalmopathy.

General conclusions and limits of the study: Most expanded thyroid clonotypes (frequency above 0.001) were also detected in blood, suggesting blood repertoires may reflect thyroid immune responses. Ophthalmopathy was separated from stable hyperthyroidism by a 13 V-J signature model, with approximately 85% sensitivity and about 81% specificity obtained in cross-validation and 80%/75% obtained in testing. During validation, the model predicted progression to ophthalmopathy a median of about 6.3 months ahead of onset, with almost 71% sensitivity and almost 75% specificity. No statistical method was used to set the sample size in advance, and investigators knew the group allocation.

The CDR3 spans 11 residues, from the cysteine through the phenylalanine. Kept here is only the CDR3 DNA, which spans 33 bases and is read in frame from base 1. Relative to germline, V is 2 bases shorter and J is 7 bases shorter, with 5 bases between their ends. Looking up the germline V gene (reference sequence) yields CDR1 SEHNR and CDR2 FQNEAQ. This clonotype was observed at least ten times. The target of this receptor is not known. No base-level quality is on record; no much larger clone is a single base apart. The TCR beta CDR3 regions were amplified from RNA transcripts. A first-round RT-PCR of the TCR CDR3 used the HTBI primer set with the Qiagen OneStep RT-PCR kit. The libraries were constructed in a second round of multiplex PCR and then size-selected and purified. Sequencing of the libraries was done on an Illumina HiSeq2000 using paired-end 100 bp reads. For the original study's pipeline: SOAPnuke was used to process the raw data, throwing out any read that contained adapters or uncalled bases, had a mean Phred below 15, or lacked an exact constant-primer or identifier match. High-quality paired reads were merged with COPE v1.2.5, and unique nucleotide sequences were defined as clonotypes. Clonotypes were aligned to IMGT TRBV, TRBD and TRBJ reference segments using MiTCR v1.1. The analysis included only V-J combinations with a frequency above 0.0001, which together covered more than 98% of the repertoires. A TCS score was defined as the ratio between F50 (clonal expansion) and ExV (chaos), using BLOSUM62-based TCRdist between CDR3 peptides within each V-J. Welch's t-statistics and random forest reduced roughly 500 V-J features to some 14, which were used in a naive Bayes classifier (R e1071). The similarity between thyroid and blood repertoires was quantified using the Morisita-Horn index. The raw public reads went through TCRdb reprocessing: fastp at Q25, MiXCR clone calling, in-frame beta chains kept. Every entry covers one CDR3 protein and lists the most common genes and DNA from its rows. TCRdb, not the authors, supplied the V and J calls. For this sample there are about 760,000 distinct CDR3 sequences; 30% to 40% appear just once. The ten largest clones represent roughly 31% of the sample.

Stable Graves' hyperthyroidism was defined as no progression to ophthalmopathy during 18 months of follow-up. The hyperthyroidism patients were between 18 and 65 years old and newly diagnosed, with a disease duration of less than 2 months. Exclusion was applied to patients with uncontrolled infections, other autoimmune diseases, pregnancy or lactation. Diagnoses relied on clinical symptoms, serum thyroxine and TRAb, thyroid ultrasound and orbital computed tomography. Ficoll-Paque density gradient centrifugation was used to isolate PBMCs from about 9 ml of fresh peripheral blood. Total RNA was extracted with Trizol reagent, and quality was checked on an Agilent 2100 Bioanalyzer.

This receptor was obtained from a woman between 40 and 50 years old with Graves' hyperthyroidism. Sequencing was carried out using blood. Recombination connected TRBV7-9 to TRBJ1-1; the D gene identity is not certain. The nucleotides read TGTGCCAGCAGCTTAATCGGTGAAGCTTTCTTT. Translated, this gives CASSLIGEAFF.